Listed below are T cell receptor beta chains from one sample, sequenced in a study of CD8 T cell repertoires and HIV-1 epitope variants. These TCRs are of unknown antigen specificity. The method was immunoSEQ multiplex PCR; TCRdb's version includes in-frame clones alone and lacks a portion of them. The table has thousands of clones, about 66% seen once. Specimen: cultured CD8+ T cells derived from PBMCs. The source of these receptors is a male donor with HIV. Each CDR3 is given without its conserved first and last residue.

length	V	J	CDR3
12	TRBV6-5	TRBJ2-7	ASSYAPNGYEQY
16	TRBV27	TRBJ2-2	ASSPGGLAGWDTGELF
13	TRBV5-4	TRBJ1-2	ASSPGTGPNYGYT
13	TRBV6-6	TRBJ2-1	ASSIPGGFNNEQF
13	TRBV15	TRBJ1-1	ATSRDRAPNTEAF
13	TRBV14	TRBJ2-6	ASSPLGEGANVLT
9	TRBV28	TRBJ2-7	ASRGSYEQY
12	TRBV6-1	TRBJ2-7	ASSGGGGYPEQY
14	TRBV27	TRBJ1-4	ASSLSYPGDNEKLF
10	TRBV28	TRBJ1-5	ASSLVEGYQH
11	TRBV7-9	TRBJ1-2	ASSPTLNYGYT
14	TRBV25-1	TRBJ1-1	ASSESPGQGQPKAF
13	TRBV7-6	TRBJ2-2	ASSPGGLNTGELF
14	TRBV7-8	TRBJ2-1	ASSLAGQGSYNEQF
15	TRBV9	TRBJ2-5	ASSPEAGGRYQETQY
12	TRBV11-1	TRBJ2-7	ASSPEDRVNEQY
13	TRBV4-1	TRBJ2-2	ASSQKGVGSGELF
13	TRBV7-8	TRBJ2-1	ASSFDRGTYNEQF
16	TRBV15	TRBJ1-2	ATSTPGTGLKANYGYT
13	TRBV7-2	TRBJ2-1	ASSLWLDTANEQF
13	TRBV28	TRBJ1-4	ASAITGHRGEKLF
12	TRBV5-1	TRBJ2-5	ASSTSGPFETQY
11	TRBV4-3	TRBJ2-1	ASSQLQGNEQF
13	TRBV4-2	TRBJ1-5	ASSQEGETNQPQH
13	TRBV30	TRBJ1-2	AWSVGTGGGYGYT
14	TRBV5-8	TRBJ2-1	ASSLGLAGEYNEQF
14	TRBV9	NA	ASSGTSGGATDEQY
12	TRBV30	TRBJ1-2	AWGGGAADYGYT
13	TRBV6-1	TRBJ2-2	ASSSGTLNTGELF
11	TRBV15	TRBJ2-7	ATSSLYRDEQY
13	TRBV9	TRBJ2-3	ASSVGDGAGDTQY
12	TRBV5-4	TRBJ2-2	ASSLDRGSGELF
16	TRBV7-2	TRBJ2-2	ASSFRPGGGANTGELF
14	TRBV7-8	TRBJ2-1	ASSPWGSGGALEQF
10	TRBV19	TRBJ2-1	ASSTGALGQF